The clone carrying this T cell receptor (beta chain) was observed a handful of times. Its cognate antigen is unknown. This sample stems from a study of beta chain features in type 1 diabetes. Findings of the study overall: Shortening that was moderate but significant affected the TCRB CDR3s of Type 1 diabetes patients in all four CD4+ subsets.

The single heparinised draw taken from each donor contained roughly 110 mL of blood on average. Central memory, naive, regulatory and stem cell-like memory CD4+ cells were sorted by CD45RO/CCR7/CD25/CD127/CD95/CD27. Reverse transcription of all isolated RNA meant that expressed TCRB transcripts were sequenced. Reads from naive, central memory and regulatory T cell samples averaged about 3.3 million. Assay used: immunoSEQ multiplex PCR; TCRdb lists only in-frame clones, some missing. This table has 150,000 to 190,000 clones, about 7.3% appearing once. The clonotype was recovered from a man aged 18 to 30 in good health. Sample: central memory CD4+ T cells from blood.

CDR3 loop: CASSLDGGFLGETQYF. CDR3 bases: TGTGCCAGCAGCTTAGATGGGGGGTTTCTCGGGGAGACCCAGTACTTC. The rearrangement links TRBV11-2 to TRBJ2-5, with a tentative D call TRBD2 (6 bases). Germline CDR1 and CDR2: SGHAT and FQNNGV. The V and J ends lost 0 bases and 5 bases respectively, with 16 bases between them. The CDR3 runs to 16 residues. The variable domain in full, with the rest retrieved from reference TRBV11-2 and TRBJ2-5, is EAGVAQSPRYKIIEKRQSVAFWCNPISGHATLYWYQQILGQGPKLLIQFQNNGVVDDSQLPKDRFSAERLKGVDSTLKIQPAKLEDSAVYLCASSLDGGFLGETQYFGPGTRLLVL.